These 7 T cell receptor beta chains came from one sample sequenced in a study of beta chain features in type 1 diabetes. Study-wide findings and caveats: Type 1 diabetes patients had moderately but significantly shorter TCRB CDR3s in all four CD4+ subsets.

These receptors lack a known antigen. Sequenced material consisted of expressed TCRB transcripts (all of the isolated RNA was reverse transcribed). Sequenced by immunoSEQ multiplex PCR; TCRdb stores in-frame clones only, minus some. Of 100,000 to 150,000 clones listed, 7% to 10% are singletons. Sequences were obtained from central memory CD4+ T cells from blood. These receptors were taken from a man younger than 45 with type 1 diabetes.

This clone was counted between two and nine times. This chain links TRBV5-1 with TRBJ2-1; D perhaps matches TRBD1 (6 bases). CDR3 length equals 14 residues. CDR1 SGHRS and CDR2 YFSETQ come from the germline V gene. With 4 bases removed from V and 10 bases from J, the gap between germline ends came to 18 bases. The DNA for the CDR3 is TGCGCCAGCAGCCCAGGGGCATCTTTGGGGGAGCAGTTCTTC. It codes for CASSPGASLGEQFF.

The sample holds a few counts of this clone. The CDR3 spells CASSPGQTGANVLTF. Written as DNA, the CDR3 is TGTGCCAGCTCACCTGGGCAGACTGGGGCCAACGTCCTGACTTTC. This rearrangement joins TRBV18 to TRBJ2-6; the D is unclear. Looked up from germline, CDR1 is KGHSH and CDR2 is LQKENI. This CDR3 comprises 15 residues. V lost 3 bases and J 2 bases, leaving 8 bases between the germline ends.

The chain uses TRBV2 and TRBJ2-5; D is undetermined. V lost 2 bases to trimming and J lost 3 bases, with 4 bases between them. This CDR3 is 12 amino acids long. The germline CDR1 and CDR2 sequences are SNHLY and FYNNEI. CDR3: CASSESKETQYF. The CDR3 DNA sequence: TGTGCCAGCAGTGAAAGCAAAGAGACCCAGTACTTC.

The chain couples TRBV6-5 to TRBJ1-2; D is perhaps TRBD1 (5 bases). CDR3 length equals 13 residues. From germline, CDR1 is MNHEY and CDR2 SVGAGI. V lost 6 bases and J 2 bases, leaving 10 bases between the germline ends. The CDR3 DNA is TGTGCCAGCAGGGCAGGGATGAACTATGGCTACACCTTC. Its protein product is CASRAGMNYGYTF.

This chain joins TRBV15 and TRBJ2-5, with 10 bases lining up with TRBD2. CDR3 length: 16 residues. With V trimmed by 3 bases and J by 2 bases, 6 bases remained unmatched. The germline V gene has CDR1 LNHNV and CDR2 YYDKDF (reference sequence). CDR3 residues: CATSRGSGGRQETQYF. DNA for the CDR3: TGTGCCACCAGCAGGGGTAGCGGGGGGCGGCAAGAGACCCAGTACTTC.

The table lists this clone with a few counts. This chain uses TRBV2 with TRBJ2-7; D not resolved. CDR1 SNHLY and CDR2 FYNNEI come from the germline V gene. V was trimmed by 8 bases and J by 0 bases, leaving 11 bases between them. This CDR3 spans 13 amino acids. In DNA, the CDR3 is TGTGCCAGCTGCTACCTCGTCTCCTACGAGCAGTACTTC. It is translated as CASCYLVSYEQYF. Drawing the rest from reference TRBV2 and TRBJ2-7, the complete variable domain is EPEVTQTPSHQVTQMGQEVILRCVPISNHLYFYWYRQILGQKVEFLVSFYNNEISEKSEIFDDQFSVERPDGSNFTLKIRSTKLEDSAMYFCASCYLVSYEQYFGPGTRLTVT.

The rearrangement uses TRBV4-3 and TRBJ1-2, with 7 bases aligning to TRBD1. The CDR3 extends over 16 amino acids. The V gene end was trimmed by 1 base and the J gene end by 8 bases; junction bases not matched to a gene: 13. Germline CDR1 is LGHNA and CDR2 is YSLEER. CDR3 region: CASSQVGDSEVFGYTF. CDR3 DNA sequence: TGCGCCAGCAGCCAAGTAGGGGACAGCGAGGTTTTCGGCTACACCTTC.